Each of the 4 T cell receptor beta chains below was sequenced from the same sample in a study of neurological immune-mediated disorders. One entry per CDR3 protein, called by TCRdb with MiXCR from the 5' RACE reads. This repertoire shows 87,000 or so distinct CDR3 sequences, roughly 4% found once; its top ten account for roughly 6.4%. The specimen sequenced was PBMCs. These receptors were obtained from a woman aged 18-29 years with multiple sclerosis.

Many counts were recorded for this clonotype. The chain combines TRBV7-2 with TRBJ2-7; 10 bases fit TRBD2. The CDR3 totals 14 residues. Trimming took 4 bases from V and 3 from J; bases not matched to a gene: 3. Germline V CDR1 and CDR2: SGHTA, FQGNSA. In DNA, the CDR3 is TGTGCCAGCAGCTCGGCTAGCGGGAGCTACGAGCAGTACTTC. Protein: CASSSASGSYEQYF.

This clonotype was seen a handful of times. The chain employs TRBV20-1 and TRBJ1-2, with D possibly matching TRBD1 (5 bases). The ends were cut back, 4 bases at V and 2 bases at J, with 8 bases in the middle. This CDR3 spans 12 amino acids. Germline lookup yields CDR1 DFQATT and CDR2 SNEGSKA (reference sequence). Here the CDR3 reads CSATQGNYGYTF. For the CDR3, the DNA is TGCAGTGCTACCCAGGGAAACTATGGCTACACCTTC.

This clonotype was seen many times. Germline is not matched at one junction end, which may reflect a read error. The chain recombines TRBV20-1 with TRBJ2-7; perhaps TRBD2 as D (7 bases). Germline assignment: CDR1 DFQATT and CDR2 SNEGSKA (reference sequence). The CDR3 runs to 15 residues. In nucleotides, the CDR3 is TGCAGAGCTAGTGGGAGGGGGGGAAAGTCCTACGAGCAGTACTTC. Protein: CRASGRGGKSYEQYF.

In this sample, this clonotype turned up a few times. This sequence may be a read error, since a much larger clone differs from it by one base. The rearrangement uses TRBV10-3 and TRBJ1-3, with 11 nucleotides matching TRBD1. CDR1 and CDR2 (germline): ENHRY, SYGVKD. This CDR3 contains 15 residues. V lost 7 bases, J lost 4 bases, and 6 bases stayed unmatched. The CDR3 protein is CAITHGQGAGNTIYF. CDR3 coding DNA: TGTGCCATCACCCACGGACAGGGGGCCGGAAACACCATATATTTT.